The 17 T cell receptor beta chains reported below all come from one sample, sequenced in a study of tumor and adjacent non-tumor tissue in lung cancer. The template was RNA from unsorted bulk tissue. The library came from three nested PCR rounds adapted from ARM-PCR protocols. A single record per CDR3 protein comes from TCRdb applying MiXCR to the multiplex PCR reads. The data show about 70,000 distinct CDR3 sequences, with more than 70% seen just once and 28% held by the top ten. Sequencing input: lung tumor tissue. These receptors were taken from a man in his fifties or sixties with non-small cell lung cancer.

This clonotype came up a few times. The junction and the germline gene differ at one end; a read error may be behind it. The gene calls are TRBV7-9 and TRBJ1-1; D is undetermined. CDR3 size: 11 residues. The V gene's germline CDR1 is SEHNR and CDR2 FQNEAQ (reference sequence). The CDR3 is CASSLLSEVFF. The CDR3 nucleotides are TGTGCCAGCAGCTTATTATCTGAAGTTTTCTTT.

Details on this clonotype: The junction departs from germline at one end; a sequencing error may be responsible. V is TRBV20-1 and J is TRBJ2-7; possibly TRBD2 for D (6 bases). Germline lookup yields CDR1 DFQATT and CDR2 SNEGSKA (reference sequence). CDR3 size: 15 residues. The CDR3 protein is CTARDSGTSSYEQYF. DNA for the CDR3: TGCACTGCTAGAGATAGCGGCACCAGCTCCTACGAGCAATACTTC.

V usage is TRBV10-3 and J usage is TRBJ1-5; D remains unclear. The germline V gene has CDR1 ENHRY and CDR2 SYGVKD. V gave up 4 bases and J gave up 11 bases, with 15 bases separating them. This CDR3 comprises 13 residues. CDR3 in DNA: TGTGCCATCAGTGTTGAGAGGAAAGAGTCCCAGCATTTT. This translates into CAISVERKESQHF.

This clonotype was seen more than once but under ten times. The junction does not match germline at one end; this may be a read error. The chain has TRBV29-1 and TRBJ1-1; no clear D. Germline V gives CDR1 SQVTM, CDR2 ANQGSEA. This CDR3 has 13 residues. CDR3 in amino acids: CSVNGGLNTEAFF. The DNA of the CDR3 is TGCAGCGTCAACGGAGGGTTGAACACTGAGGCTTTCTTT.

This clonotype was counted once. The gene calls are TRBV12-3 or TRBV12-4 and TRBJ1-1; D not resolved. V lost 9 bases and J 11 bases, leaving 13 bases between the germline ends. This CDR3 is built from 10 residues. CDR3 sequence: CASSLSRAFF. The CDR3 DNA sequence: TGTGCCAGTAGTCTTTCGAGGGCTTTCTTT.

The V gene is TRBV28, the J gene TRBJ2-7; D tentatively fits TRBD1 or TRBD2 (6 bases each). Germline V CDR1 and CDR2: MDHEN, SYDVKM. CDR3 size: 15 residues. The DNA of the CDR3 is TGTGTCTGCAGTGCCTGGGGGGCTCTCAATGGCGAGCAGTACTTC. The encoded protein is CVCSAWGALNGEQYF.

Comments on this clonotype: An end of the junction differs from the germline gene, which may be a read error. The chain links TRBV20-1 to TRBJ2-1, with D possibly called TRBD1 or TRBD2 (7 bases each). In germline, CDR1 is DFQATT, CDR2 SNEGSKA (reference sequence). There are 15 residues in the CDR3. Here the CDR3 reads CSARLAGGVSNGQFF. As DNA, the CDR3 is TGCAGTGCTAGATTAGCAGGGGGGGTCTCAAATGGGCAGTTCTTC.

To note about this clonotype: One end of the junction is discordant with germline, which a read error may explain. The chain links TRBV30 to TRBJ1-5, with 8 bases fitting TRBD1. The CDR3 totals 14 residues. Per the germline V gene, CDR1 is GTSNPN and CDR2 is SVGIG (reference sequence). The CDR3 region is CVWNPPGGNQPHHF. CDR3 nucleotides: TGTGTCTGGAACCCCCCAGGGGGCAATCAGCCCCATCATTTT.

This clonotype has only a few counts. A much more abundant neighbour one base away suggests this may be a read error. The chain carries TRBV24-1 and TRBJ2-1; D may be TRBD1 (6 bases). Per germline, CDR1 KGHDR and CDR2 SFDVKD. The CDR3 contains 16 residues. The CDR3 protein is CATSDSGAGEEGEQLF. The CDR3 region has the DNA TGTGCCACCAGTGATTCAGGGGCAGGGGAAGAGGGGGAGCAGTTATTC.

This clonotype was detected a few times. The chain recombines TRBV7-9 with TRBJ2-2; 7 bases match TRBD1. This CDR3 has 13 residues. Germline trimming cut 6 bases from V and 7 bases from J; bases unmatched to any gene: 5. The V gene's germline CDR1 is SEHNR and CDR2 FQNEAQ (reference sequence). CDR3 sequence (DNA): TGTGCCAGCAGACTGGGACAGTACGGGGAGCTGTTTTTT. Protein product: CASRLGQYGELFF.

A remark on this clonotype: A much larger clone lies one base from this, so it may be a read error. The rearrangement links TRBV28 to TRBJ2-2; tentative D call: TRBD2 (6 bases). This CDR3 has 15 residues. CDR1 is MDHEN, CDR2 SYDVKM, per germline. The CDR3: CASSLGGINTGEQFF. The CDR3 DNA reads TGTGCCAGCAGTTTAGGCGGGATTAACACCGGGGAGCAGTTTTTT.

This clonotype was observed many times. The V and J genes are TRBV10-3 and TRBJ1-1, with D perhaps TRBD1 (6 bases). CDR1 and CDR2 (germline): ENHRY, SYGVKD. The CDR3 totals 13 residues. Trimming removed 10 bases at V and 2 bases at J, with 14 bases between. The CDR3 spells CATLQGSNTEAFF. The DNA for the CDR3 is TGTGCCACCCTACAGGGATCCAACACTGAAGCTTTCTTT.

Notes on this clonotype: At one of its ends the junction is not consistent with the germline gene, which may arise from a read error. The rearrangement links TRBV20-1 to TRBJ1-2; maybe TRBD1 (6 bases). The CDR3 runs to 14 residues. The V gene's germline CDR1 is DFQATT and CDR2 SNEGSKA (reference sequence). In nucleotides, the CDR3 is TGCAGTGCTAGACTCATGGACAGTAACTATGGCTACGCCTTC. Translating gives CSARLMDSNYGYAF.

A remark on this clonotype: At one end, the junction sequence differs from germline, possibly due to a read error. The J gene is TRBJ2-3, the V gene TRBV11-1, with 10 positions matching TRBD1. Germline V gene data show CDR1 as SGHAT and CDR2 as FQDESV (reference sequence). There are 16 residues in the CDR3. CDR3 in DNA: TGTGCCACCAGCCGCGGGACAGGGGCCACCTTTGATACTCAGTATTTT. It yields the protein CATSRGTGATFDTQYF. Together with reference TRBV11-1 and TRBJ2-3, the CDR3 gives the full variable domain: EAEVAQSPRYKITEKSQAVAFWCDPISGHATLYWYRQILGQGPELLVQFQDESVVDDSQLPKDRFSAERLKGVDSTLKIQPAELGDSAMYLCATSRGTGATFDTQYFGPGTRLTVL.

Notes on this clonotype: Mismatch with germline at one junction end may stem from a read error. The chain couples TRBV13 to TRBJ2-3, with D perhaps TRBD1 or TRBD2 (5 bases each). The CDR3 runs 15 residues. The germline gives CDR1 PRHDT, CDR2 FYEKMQ (reference sequence). The CDR3 DNA reads TGTGCCAACAGCTTAGCGAGACAGAATACAAATACGCAGTATTTT. Translated, it gives CANSLARQNTNTQYF. Full variable domain (missing parts from reference TRBV13 and TRBJ2-3): AAGVIQSPRHLIKEKRETATLKCYPIPRHDTVYWYQQGPGQDPQFLISFYEKMQSDKGSIPDRFSAQQFSDYHSELNMSSLELGDSALYFCANSLARQNTNTQYFGPGTRLTVL.

Note on this clonotype: The final CDR3 position lacks the conserved phenylalanine or tryptophan, pointing to a likely read error. The chain joins TRBV20-1 to TRBJ1-4; no reliable D call. The CDR3 covers 13 residues. Germline loops: CDR1 DFQATT, CDR2 SNEGSKA (reference sequence). V lost 0 bases and J 8 bases, leaving 10 bases between the germline ends. In DNA form, the CDR3 reads TGCAGTGCTAGAGAGCTGGACGGCGAAAAACTGTTTTTG. As protein: CSARELDGEKLFL.

The chain carries TRBV9 and TRBJ2-7, with TRBD2 matching over 8 bases. Germline trimming cut 4 bases from V and 6 bases from J; bases unmatched to any gene: 15. CDR1 and CDR2 (germline): SGDLS, YYNGEE. The CDR3 length is 16 residues. CDR3 DNA sequence: TGTGCCAGCAGCATAGGAGGTGGAGCGGGAGTGGGCGAGCAGTACTTC. Translation: CASSIGGGAGVGEQYF.